Below, 14 T cell receptor beta chains from the same sample are listed, as sequenced in a study of T cells in Graves' hyperthyroidism and ophthalmopathy. Using RNA transcripts as the source, TCR beta CDR3 regions were amplified. When the TCR CDR3 underwent first-round RT-PCR, the HTBI primer set was used. One entry per CDR3 protein, called by TCRdb with MiXCR from the multiplex PCR reads. The repertoire holds approximately 600,000 distinct CDR3 sequences, with around 16% as singletons. Sequenced input: blood. The receptors were gathered from a woman younger than 45 with Graves' hyperthyroidism.

This clonotype was seen ten or more times. The chain joins TRBV12-3 or TRBV12-4 to TRBJ1-1; the match to TRBD1 covers 8 bases. V lost 6 bases, J lost 10 bases, and 13 bases stayed unmatched. The CDR3 length is 14 residues. CDR3 sequence reads: CASSFPTGARRAFF. In DNA form, the CDR3 reads TGTGCCAGCAGCTTTCCGACAGGGGCGCGACGAGCTTTCTTT.

This clonotype was seen more than once but under ten times. The V and J genes are TRBV7-9 and TRBJ2-2; 12 nucleotides line up with TRBD2. Germline CDR1 reads SEHNR; CDR2 reads FQNEAQ (reference sequence). This CDR3 has 17 amino acids. Trimming took 4 bases from V and 5 from J; bases not matched to a gene: 8. CDR3 in amino acids: CASSSPGLAGRTGELFF. CDR3 bases: TGTGCCAGCAGCTCACCGGGACTAGCGGGTCGGACCGGGGAGCTGTTTTTT.

This clonotype was seen a handful of times. The V gene is TRBV19, the J gene TRBJ2-2; 9 positions agree with TRBD2. Trimming removed 7 bases from V and 6 bases from J; junction bases left unmatched: 9. Germline CDR1 and CDR2: LNHDA and SQIVND (reference sequence). The CDR3 has 15 residues. CDR3 coding DNA: TGTGCCAGTAAGGGACTAGCCCGGAGACCCGGGGAGCTGTTTTTT. Protein sequence: CASKGLARRPGELFF.

This chain connects TRBV6-2 or TRBV6-3 to TRBJ2-2; unclear D gene. The CDR3 covers 13 residues. Trimming cost V 7 bases and J 7 bases, with 13 bases left between them. Germline V gene lookup returns CDR1 MNHEY and CDR2 SVGEGT. Here the CDR3 DNA reads TGTGCCAGCAACCTGCTATTGGGCGGGGAGCTGTTTTTT. It yields the protein CASNLLLGGELFF.

This clonotype was counted a few times. The chain links TRBV5-1 to TRBJ2-2; no clear D gene. The CDR3 has 14 residues. Germline CDR1 reads SGHRS; CDR2 reads YFSETQ. The V end lost 1 base, the J end lost 9 bases, and 13 bases lay between the germline ends. CDR3 bases: TGCGCCAGCAGCTTGAGTCTGGGCCTAAGGGAGCTGTTTTTT. It translates to CASSLSLGLRELFF.

This clonotype was seen more than once but under ten times. The J gene is TRBJ1-1, the V gene TRBV4-3, with 10 bases fitting TRBD1. Germline V gene data show CDR1 as LGHNA and CDR2 as YSLEER. The CDR3 totals 16 residues. V shed 0 bases and J 3 bases; nucleotides not matched to a gene: 4. Written as DNA, the CDR3 is TGCGCCAGCAGCCAAGAGTGGGACAGGGGTGACACTGAAGCTTTCTTT. Translated: CASSQEWDRGDTEAFF.

In its sample, this clonotype was seen many times. The chain has TRBV28 and TRBJ1-5, with TRBD1 matching over 7 bases. J gave up 6 bases and V 2 bases, and 13 bases lay outside the gene matches. CDR3 length: 17 residues. Germline V gene data show CDR1 as MDHEN and CDR2 as SYDVKM. The CDR3 protein is CASSLPIHRGRGQPQHF. Here the CDR3 DNA reads TGTGCCAGCAGTTTACCTATTCACAGGGGCAGGGGTCAGCCCCAGCATTTT.

In regard to this clonotype: Possible read error: a much larger clone is one base away. J is TRBJ2-7 and V is TRBV6-2 or TRBV6-3, with D perhaps assigned TRBD1 or TRBD2 (5 bases each). V lost 5 bases, J lost 2 bases, and 22 bases lay in between. The CDR3 extends over 17 amino acids. In germline, CDR1 is MNHEY, CDR2 SVGEGT. The CDR3 spells CASSHRTDGASTYEQYF. DNA for the CDR3: TGTGCCAGCAGTCATCGTACTGACGGGGCGTCCACCTACGAGCAGTACTTC.

The chain carries TRBV7-9 and TRBJ2-1; TRBD1 might be the D (5 bases). V was shortened by 1 base and J by 9 bases, with 10 bases between the two germline ends. In germline, CDR1 is SEHNR, CDR2 FQNEAQ (reference sequence). The CDR3 extends over 13 amino acids. CDR3 nucleotide sequence: TGTGCCAGCAGCTTAGGACAGCTCTTTGAGCAGTTCTTC. Translating it yields CASSLGQLFEQFF.

The chain combines TRBV29-1 with TRBJ2-2, with D possibly being TRBD1 (5 bases). CDR3 length: 12 amino acids. Germline V lookup: CDR1 SQVTM, CDR2 ANQGSEA. V lost 7 bases to trimming and J lost 2 bases, with 8 bases between them. This chain's CDR3 is CSAGPNTGELFF. CDR3 sequence (DNA): TGCAGCGCAGGGCCTAACACCGGGGAGCTGTTTTTT.

This clonotype was detected many times. The rearrangement uses TRBV27 and TRBJ2-7, with 9 bases matching TRBD2. The length of the CDR3 is 14 residues. Germline V CDR1 and CDR2: MNHEY, SMNVEV (reference sequence). Trimming removed 7 bases from V and 4 bases from J; junction bases left unmatched: 8. CDR3 nucleotide sequence: TGTGCCAGCACTAATAGCGGGAGTGGTTACGAGCAGTACTTC. Its protein product is CASTNSGSGYEQYF.

This clonotype was observed many times. The chain recombines TRBV6-1 with TRBJ1-2; TRBD1 matches at 7 bases. With V trimmed by 7 bases and J by 0 bases, 5 bases remained unmatched. This CDR3 has 14 residues. Looked up from germline, CDR1 is MNHNS and CDR2 is SASEGT. The CDR3 bases are TGTGCCAGCAATCGGGACAGAGCTAACTATGGCTACACCTTC. Translated: CASNRDRANYGYTF.

The genes are TRBV28 and TRBJ2-1, with D possibly being TRBD1 or TRBD2 (5 bases each). CDR1 and CDR2 (germline): MDHEN, SYDVKM. V was trimmed by 7 bases and J by 12 bases, leaving 25 bases between them. CDR3 length equals 15 residues. Written as DNA, the CDR3 is TGTGCCAGCATGGGGACGGGGAAAGGTATCTTGGGGCAGTTCTTC. Encoded protein: CASMGTGKGILGQFF.

Worth noting for this clonotype: The junction departs from the called germline gene at one end, perhaps through a read error. The V gene is TRBV7-7, the J gene TRBJ2-4; 7 nucleotides line up with TRBD2. The CDR3 runs to 18 residues. Germline lookup yields CDR1 SSHAT and CDR2 FNYEAQ (reference sequence). The CDR3 DNA sequence: TGTGCTAGCAGCTTTCTGTATGGCGGGGGTTCTGGCAAAAACATTCAGTACTTC. Its translation is CASSFLYGGGSGKNIQYF. The full variable domain, in which reference TRBV7-7 and TRBJ2-4 provide the parts outside the CDR3, is GAGVSQSPRYKVTKRGQDVTLRCDPISSHATLYWYQQALGQGPEFLTYFNYEAQPDKSGLPSDRFSAERPEGSISTLTIQRTEQRDSAMYRCASSFLYGGGSGKNIQYFGAGTRLSVL.